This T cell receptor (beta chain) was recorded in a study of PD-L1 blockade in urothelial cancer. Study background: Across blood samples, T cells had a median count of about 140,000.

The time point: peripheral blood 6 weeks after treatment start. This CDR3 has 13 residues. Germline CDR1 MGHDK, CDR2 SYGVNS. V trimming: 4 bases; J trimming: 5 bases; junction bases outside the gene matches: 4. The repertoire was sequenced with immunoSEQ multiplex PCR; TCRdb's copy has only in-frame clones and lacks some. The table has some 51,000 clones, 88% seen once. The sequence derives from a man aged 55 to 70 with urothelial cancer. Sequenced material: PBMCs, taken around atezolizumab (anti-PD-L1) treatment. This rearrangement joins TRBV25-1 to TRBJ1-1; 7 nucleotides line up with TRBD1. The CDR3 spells CASSGGQATEAFF. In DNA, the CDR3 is TGTGCCAGCAGTGGTGGACAGGCGACTGAAGCTTTCTTT.